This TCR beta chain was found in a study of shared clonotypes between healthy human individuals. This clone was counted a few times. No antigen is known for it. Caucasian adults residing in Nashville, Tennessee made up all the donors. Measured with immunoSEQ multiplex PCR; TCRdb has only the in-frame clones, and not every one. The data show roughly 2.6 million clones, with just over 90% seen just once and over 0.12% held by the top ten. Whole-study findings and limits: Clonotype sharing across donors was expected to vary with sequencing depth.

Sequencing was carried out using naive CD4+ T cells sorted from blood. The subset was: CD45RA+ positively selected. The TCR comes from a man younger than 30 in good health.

For the CDR3, the DNA is TGTGCCAGCTCACCCGGATGGAATCCCAACACTGAAGCTTTCTTT. Encoded protein: CASSPGWNPNTEAFF. This chain connects TRBV18 to TRBJ1-1; D ambiguous. Germline V lookup: CDR1 KGHSH, CDR2 LQKENI. CDR3 length: 15 residues. V shed 3 bases and J shed 2 bases, with 13 bases lying between them. Full variable domain (remainder filled in from reference TRBV18 and TRBJ1-1): NAGVMQNPRHLVRRRGQEARLRCSPMKGHSHVYWYRQLPEEGLKFMVYLQKENIIDESGMPKERFSAEFPKEGPSILRIQQVVRGDSAAYFCASSPGWNPNTEAFFGQGTRLTVV.